The next 14 T cell receptor beta chains were all read from a single sample in a study of cytomegalovirus exposure and HLA in healthy donors. TCRdb's table, derived via immunoSEQ multiplex PCR, lists solely in-frame clones and lacks some. The repertoire includes over 60,000 clones, about 95% of them detected once, and roughly 3.3% sits in the top ten. The sample was PBMCs. The receptor set was obtained from a man between 18 and 29 years old in good health and CMV-seronegative.

This clone was detected only a few times. CDR3 in DNA: TGTGCCAGCAGTGAAGCCGAACTTAATGAAAAACTGTTTTTT. Its translation is CASSEAELNEKLFF. This chain joins TRBV2 and TRBJ1-4; no definite D call. V was cut by 0 bases and J by 4 bases, with 6 bases left in between. The germline gives CDR1 SNHLY, CDR2 FYNNEI. The CDR3 runs to 14 residues.

The chain has TRBV21-1 and TRBJ1-2; no DNA check was done on the table's D call, TRBD1. TRBV21-1 is a pseudogene. The CDR3 covers 17 residues. The CDR3 protein is CASSPRDRGGAWYGYTF. The CDR3 coding sequence is TGTGCCAGCAGCCCCCGGGACAGGGGTGGAGCTTGGTATGGCTACACCTTC.

The genes are TRBV10-3 and TRBJ1-2, with 7 bases aligning to TRBD1. The CDR3 loop spans 13 amino acids. Germline CDR1 and CDR2: ENHRY and SYGVKD. V was clipped by 10 bases and J by 2 bases; unmatched bases: 7. This chain's CDR3 is CATRDSRNYGYTF. CDR3 nucleotides: TGTGCCACTCGGGACAGCAGAAACTATGGCTACACCTTC.

J is TRBJ2-3 and V is TRBV7-3, with 8 bases lining up with TRBD2. Looked up from germline, CDR1 is SGHTA and CDR2 is FQGTGA. V dropped 5 bases and J dropped 5; count of bases not matched to a gene: 9. The CDR3 sequence is 15 residues long. The CDR3 region has the DNA TGTGCCAGCAGCACGAACGGGCTAGCGGGAGATACGCAGTATTTT. Amino acid sequence: CASSTNGLAGDTQYF.

The CDR3 protein is CASSRYGQGDYEQYF. CDR3 nucleotides: TGTGCCAGCAGCCGGTACGGACAGGGGGACTACGAGCAGTACTTC. The chain recombines TRBV14 with TRBJ2-7, with 10 positions matching TRBD1. The CDR3 runs 15 residues. Germline values: CDR1 SGHDN, CDR2 FVKESK. The V gene end was trimmed by 4 bases and the J gene end by 3 bases; junction bases not matched to a gene: 6.

This chain connects TRBV11-2 to TRBJ2-7, with a weak D call TRBD2 (6 bases). This CDR3 contains 10 residues. CDR1 SGHAT and CDR2 FQNNGV come from the germline V gene. V shed 8 bases and J shed 6 bases, with 8 bases lying between them. CDR3 nucleotide sequence: TGTGCCAGCTTGGGGGGCGAGCAGTACTTC. It encodes CASLGGEQYF.

This chain connects TRBV4-3 to TRBJ2-2, with TRBD1 matching over 11 bases. The V and J ends lost 2 bases and 6 bases, in that order; junction bases with no gene match: 8. The CDR3 contains 17 residues. Germline values: CDR1 LGHNA, CDR2 YSLEER. The CDR3: CASSQKGQGDSSGELFF. The CDR3 coding sequence is TGCGCCAGCAGCCAAAAGGGACAGGGGGATTCCTCCGGGGAGCTGTTTTTT.

CDR3 DNA: TGCGCCAGCAGCCAAGATTCGCAAGCAGGGGGCGGGTGGACTGAAGCTTTCTTT. This codes for CASSQDSQAGGGWTEAFF. The chain couples TRBV4-3 to TRBJ1-1; 8 positions match TRBD1. Losses at the gene ends were 0 bases for V and 5 bases for J; bases not matched to a gene: 14. The CDR3 contains 18 residues. Per the germline V gene, CDR1 is LGHNA and CDR2 is YSLEER.

The V call is TRBV6-1, the J call TRBJ2-1; 10 bases match TRBD2. CDR1 MNHNS and CDR2 SASEGT come from the germline V gene. The CDR3 spans 15 residues. V shed 6 bases and J 6 bases; nucleotides not matched to a gene: 8. Here the CDR3 DNA reads TGTGCCAGCAGGGGAGAGCGGGGGGGCAGCAATGAGCAGTTCTTC. Translating gives CASRGERGGSNEQFF.

This chain links TRBV9 with TRBJ2-7, with D possibly being TRBD1 (6 bases). CDR1 SGDLS and CDR2 YYNGEE come from the germline V gene. Trimming removed 3 bases at V and 3 bases at J, with 10 bases between. CDR3 length: 13 residues. The CDR3 coding sequence is TGTGCCAGCAGCGCCGGGACACGCTACGAGCAGTACTTC. It specifies CASSAGTRYEQYF.

This chain joins TRBV5-8 and TRBJ1-1; D is uncertain. The CDR3 contains 13 residues. Trimming pared 4 bases from V and 0 bases from J, leaving 7 bases between. From germline, CDR1 is SGHTS and CDR2 YDEGEE. The CDR3 DNA follows: TGTGCCAGCAGCCTCAGCGTGAACACTGAAGCTTTCTTT. This codes for CASSLSVNTEAFF. Full variable domain (rest looked up from reference TRBV5-8 and TRBJ1-1): EAGVTQSPTHLIKTRGQQATLRCSPISGHTSVYWYQQALGLGLQFLLWYDEGEERNRGNFPPRFSGRQFPNYSSELNVNALELEDSALYLCASSLSVNTEAFFGQGTRLTVV.

V is TRBV15 and J is TRBJ1-1; 7 bases map to TRBD1. This CDR3 region has 13 residues. V lost 6 bases, J lost 6 bases, and 7 bases stayed unmatched. Germline V CDR1 and CDR2: LNHNV, YYDKDF (reference sequence). The CDR3 is CATSIIGGPEAFF. CDR3 DNA: TGTGCCACCAGTATCATAGGGGGCCCTGAAGCTTTCTTT.

V gene TRBV29-1 combines with J gene TRBJ1-3; D uncertain. This CDR3 comprises 12 residues. V was cut by 5 bases and J by 2 bases, with 7 bases left in between. Germline V CDR1 and CDR2: SQVTM, ANQGSEA. The CDR3 reads CSVPGPGNTIYF. CDR3 DNA: TGCAGCGTTCCAGGTCCTGGAAACACCATATATTTT.

V gene TRBV18 combines with J gene TRBJ1-6; D gene ambiguous. Germline V CDR1 and CDR2: KGHSH, LQKENI. This CDR3 is 16 amino acids long. V was trimmed by 2 bases and J by 7 bases, leaving 15 bases between them. The CDR3 protein is CASSPGAAGQNSPLHF. CDR3 nucleotides: TGTGCCAGCTCACCAGGTGCCGCTGGCCAAAATTCACCCCTCCACTTT.